Below, one TCR beta chain is given with its context. Its antigen remains unidentified. Sequence at one end of the junction differs from germline and may be a read error. This sample is part of a study of OX40 agonist ivuxolimab in advanced cancers. Study as a whole: Mean age approximately 59 years, range about 20 to 85; roughly 82% male.

Some clones are missing from TCRdb's copy, which holds only in-frame ones; the method was immunoSEQ multiplex PCR. The table shows tens of thousands of clones, with approximately 90% occurring only once. Study conclusions and caveats: Antigen specificity of clonally expanded peripheral T cells was not established.

Germline loops: CDR1 SGHAT, CDR2 FQNNGV. CDR3 length: 14 residues. J is TRBJ1-3 and V is TRBV11-2; D gene uncertain. This sequence originates from an adult with an advanced solid tumor such as melanoma, head and neck, liver or kidney cancer. Sample: CD4+ or CD8+ T cells sorted from blood, taken in a trial of the OX40 agonist ivuxolimab. This chain's CDR3 is CVSTRPGSGNTIYF. The CDR3, as DNA: TGTGTCAGCACACGTCCGGGCTCTGGAAACACCATATATTTT.